This T cell receptor beta chain is from a study of human T cells and chemical hapten exposure. About the study: TCR yield per sample varied, mainly due to pooled library volumes.

Study-level findings and limits: DPC sensitization produced no change in TCRs with frequency above 1 in 1000.

Individual cDNA molecules (in the library) carried attached unique molecular identifiers. In the study's own analysis: Samples had a median of around 96,000 TCRs, ranging about 23,224 to 700,000. TCRdb re-called the 5' RACE reads with MiXCR, one entry per CDR3 protein. The V and J calls and clone size come from TCRdb's table, not from the authors' own analysis. This table holds 130,000 or so distinct CDR3 sequences, around 4% found once. Unfractionated whole blood was the source of the extracted total RNA. Germline values: CDR1 LGHNA, CDR2 YSLEER. V shed 4 bases, J shed 6 bases, and the junction held 8 bases outside the gene matches. This CDR3 has 15 amino acids. At least ten counts were recorded for this clonotype. Its antigen is undetermined.

This TCR came from a female donor in good health. V usage is TRBV4-3 and J usage is TRBJ2-3, with 9 bases matching TRBD1. The CDR3 loop reads CASSPWGTGLDTQYF. CDR3 DNA: TGCGCCAGCAGCCCTTGGGGGACAGGGCTCGATACGCAGTATTTT.